Presented here are 26 T cell receptor beta chains from one specimen sequenced in a study of blood T cell repertoires in COVID-19. Produced via immunoSEQ multiplex PCR; TCRdb's table is partial and in-frame only. The data hold some 200,000 clones, with about nine tenths observed a single time. Specimen: peripheral blood. The receptors come from a man aged 80 or over with acute or convalescent COVID-19.

The chain couples TRBV20-1 to TRBJ2-3, with D perhaps TRBD2 (5 bases). Germline CDR1 reads DFQATT; CDR2 reads SNEGSKA (reference sequence). The CDR3 sequence is 18 residues long. V shed 3 bases and J shed 2 bases, with 24 bases lying between them. The CDR3 DNA follows: TGCAGTGCTAGTGGCTCTAGCCAACCTTCAGTGTTCACAGATACGCAGTATTTT. This codes for CSASGSSQPSVFTDTQYF.

Only one count was recorded for this clone. The rearrangement links TRBV7-3 to TRBJ2-4; the match to TRBD2 covers 10 bases. The V segment lost 2 bases and the J segment 7 bases; nucleotides outside the gene matches: 11. The germline V gene has CDR1 SGHTA and CDR2 FQGTGA. The CDR3 loop spans 17 amino acids. The CDR3 loop is CASSLSWASGGQNIQYF. Written as DNA, the CDR3 is TGTGCCAGCAGCTTATCATGGGCTAGCGGGGGACAGAACATTCAGTACTTC.

The chain carries TRBV4-2 and TRBJ2-5; 11 nucleotides align to TRBD2. CDR3 length equals 16 residues. V gave up 5 bases and J gave up 1 base; unmatched junction bases: 6. Germline V gene data show CDR1 as LGHNA and CDR2 as YNFKEQ. In DNA, the CDR3 is TGTGCCAGCAGCAAGGTGACTAGCGGGACCCAAGAGACCCAGTACTTC. Its translation is CASSKVTSGTQETQYF.

The chain is built from TRBV30 and TRBJ1-4, with D uncertain. The ends were cut back, 2 bases at V and 0 bases at J, with 10 bases in the middle. Germline CDR1 GTSNPN, CDR2 SVGIG (reference sequence). The CDR3 is 15 amino acids. CDR3 amino acids: CAWSPGLATNEKLFF. CDR3 nucleotide sequence: TGTGCCTGGAGTCCGGGTCTAGCAACTAATGAAAAACTGTTTTTT.

In DNA, the CDR3 is TGTGCCACCAGCAGAGCTCTCGGACAGGGGGCCTCCGGGGACGAGCAGTACGTC. It yields the protein CATSRALGQGASGDEQYV. The V call is TRBV15, the J call TRBJ2-7, with TRBD1 matching 11 bases. Unmatched junction bases numbered 13, after V lost 1 base and J lost 5 bases. The CDR3 consists of 18 residues. CDR1 LNHNV and CDR2 YYDKDF come from the germline V gene (reference sequence).

DNA of the CDR3: TGTGCCAGCTCACCAGCAGGGGACAGGGGTGAAAAACTGTTTTTT. Amino acid sequence: CASSPAGDRGEKLFF. J is TRBJ1-4 and V is TRBV18; 10 bases fit TRBD1. The CDR3 spans 15 residues. Germline lookup yields CDR1 KGHSH and CDR2 LQKENI. The trim removed 2 bases at V and 7 bases at J, leaving 4 bases unmatched.

Worth noting for this clone: Distinct nucleotide sequences in the sample also encode this CDR3. The V call is TRBV24-1, the J call TRBJ2-3, with 11 bases matching TRBD1. V gave up 4 bases and J gave up 3 bases; unmatched junction bases: 5. The CDR3 loop spans 16 amino acids. Per the germline V gene, CDR1 is KGHDR and CDR2 is SFDVKD. Here the CDR3 DNA reads TGTGCCACCAGTGACCCGGGACAGGGGGGGACAGATACGCAGTATTTT. It codes for CATSDPGQGGTDTQYF.

V usage is TRBV6-5 and J usage is TRBJ2-5; 7 bases agree with TRBD1. This CDR3 is 14 amino acids long. CDR1 MNHEY and CDR2 SVGAGI come from the germline V gene. Trimming at V came to 2 bases and at J to 7 bases, leaving 7 bases not matched to a gene. The CDR3 spells CASSYLTGEGTQYF. DNA of the CDR3: TGTGCCAGCAGTTACCTAACAGGGGAAGGGACCCAGTACTTC.

The V gene is TRBV24-1, the J gene TRBJ1-5; D uncertain. CDR1 is KGHDR, CDR2 SFDVKD, per germline. The CDR3 runs to 12 residues. V was pared by 5 bases and J by 6 bases, with 7 bases between. The chain's CDR3 is CATSVGSQPQHF. CDR3 sequence (DNA): TGTGCCACCAGTGTCGGGTCTCAGCCCCAGCATTTT.

This sequence joins TRBV19 and TRBJ1-2, with 8 positions matching TRBD1. There are 19 residues in the CDR3. The trim removed 6 bases at V and 3 bases at J, leaving 21 bases unmatched. CDR1 and CDR2 from the germline V gene are LNHDA and SQIVND (reference sequence). The CDR3 here is CASRTMGDRTRRGDYGYTF. The CDR3 DNA sequence: TGTGCCAGTAGAACTATGGGGGACAGGACCCGAAGAGGGGACTATGGCTACACCTTC.

This rearrangement joins TRBV19 to TRBJ1-1, with D possibly TRBD1 on 6 matching bases. Germline assignment: CDR1 LNHDA and CDR2 SQIVND (reference sequence). V dropped 2 bases and J dropped 1 base, with 11 bases sitting between them. This CDR3 has 15 amino acids. The CDR3 DNA reads TGTGCCAGTAGTATAACAGGGATTAGGAACACTGAAGCTTTCTTT. Amino acid sequence: CASSITGIRNTEAFF.

This chain links TRBV30 with TRBJ1-2; possibly TRBD1 for D (6 bases). V shed 0 bases and J shed 8 bases, with 22 bases lying between them. This CDR3 contains 16 residues. The V gene's germline CDR1 is GTSNPN and CDR2 SVGIG (reference sequence). The CDR3 loop is CAWSVRRGSGLRGYTF. The CDR3 DNA follows: TGTGCCTGGAGTGTACGCAGGGGTAGTGGGTTGCGAGGCTACACCTTC.

V is TRBV7-9 and J is TRBJ2-2; weak D call: TRBD2 (5 bases). The CDR3 runs 15 residues. The V end lost 1 base, the J end lost 5 bases, and 11 bases lay between the germline ends. Germline assignment: CDR1 SEHNR and CDR2 FQNEAQ (reference sequence). CDR3 loop: CASSLVRGPTGELFF. The CDR3 DNA sequence: TGTGCCAGCAGCTTAGTCCGGGGTCCTACCGGGGAGCTGTTTTTT.

V is TRBV25-1 and J is TRBJ2-5; weak D call: TRBD2 (6 bases). CDR3 length: 13 residues. V was shortened by 1 base and J by 7 bases, with 10 bases between the two germline ends. CDR1 and CDR2 (germline): MGHDK, SYGVNS. This CDR3 reads CASSESGRGTQYF. CDR3 nucleotides: TGTGCCAGCAGTGAATCGGGGCGGGGGACCCAGTACTTC.

The V gene is TRBV6-5, the J gene TRBJ2-7, with D possibly matching TRBD2 (5 bases). The CDR3 is made up of 14 amino acids. V was trimmed by 0 bases and J by 6 bases, leaving 12 bases between them. Germline CDR1 reads MNHEY; CDR2 reads SVGAGI. The CDR3 region is CASSYSTTIPEQYF. CDR3 nucleotides: TGTGCCAGCAGTTACTCGACTACAATACCCGAGCAGTACTTC.

The chain joins TRBV9 to TRBJ1-4, with a weak D call TRBD1 (6 bases). Germline CDR1 is SGDLS and CDR2 is YYNGEE. CDR3 length equals 16 residues. The V gene lost 0 bases and the J gene lost 4 bases, with 13 bases spanning the gap. CDR3 sequence reads: CASSVDPQGVNEKLFF. DNA for the CDR3: TGTGCCAGCAGCGTAGATCCACAGGGCGTTAATGAAAAACTGTTTTTT.

The rearrangement joins TRBV2 to TRBJ2-3; D is undetermined. Germline CDR1 reads SNHLY; CDR2 reads FYNNEI. The V and J ends lost 2 bases and 0 bases respectively, with 9 bases between them. The CDR3 totals 15 residues. The CDR3 spells CASSEYTASTDTQYF. CDR3 nucleotides: TGTGCCAGCAGTGAATACACAGCTAGCACAGATACGCAGTATTTT.

This rearrangement joins TRBV6-5 to TRBJ2-1; 11 bases are shared with TRBD2. V shed 5 bases and J 9 bases; nucleotides not matched to a gene: 9. Germline V gives CDR1 MNHEY, CDR2 SVGAGI. This CDR3 has 15 amino acids. The CDR3 region has the DNA TGTGCCAGCAGTCCTATAGCGGGAGGGCCGGGTGAGCAGTTCTTC. Its protein is CASSPIAGGPGEQFF.

This clone was observed once. V and J are TRBV4-1 and TRBJ2-1; weak D call: TRBD2 (6 bases). CDR1 MGHRA and CDR2 YSYEKL come from the germline V gene. The CDR3 is made up of 14 amino acids. V was pared by 4 bases and J by 8 bases, with 15 bases between. In nucleotides, the CDR3 is TGCGCCAGCAGCCCTAGCGATCGCCTCCATGAGCAGTTCTTC. It is translated as CASSPSDRLHEQFF.

The V call is TRBV27, the J call TRBJ1-5; D is possibly TRBD1 (5 bases). CDR1 MNHEY and CDR2 SMNVEV come from the germline V gene (reference sequence). With 6 bases removed from V and 7 bases from J, the gap between germline ends came to 13 bases. The CDR3 runs 13 residues. For the CDR3, the DNA is TGTGCCAGCAGCTCGGGGGTTCTCCAGCCCCAGCATTTT. It translates to CASSSGVLQPQHF.

J is TRBJ1-2 and V is TRBV6-1; D call uncertain. Germline V gives CDR1 MNHNS, CDR2 SASEGT. Trimming left V 0 bases short and J 5 bases short, with 10 bases between. The CDR3 extends over 14 amino acids. CDR3 DNA sequence: TGTGCCAGCAGTGAAGCCTCACGGGGATATGGCTACACCTTC. This encodes CASSEASRGYGYTF.

The V gene is TRBV27, the J gene TRBJ2-5; D is perhaps TRBD2 (5 bases). Germline lookup yields CDR1 MNHEY and CDR2 SMNVEV (reference sequence). The CDR3 sequence is 13 residues long. The V end lost 7 bases, the J end lost 5 bases, and 14 bases lay between the germline ends. The CDR3, as DNA: TGTGCCAGCATGCGGACTCCGAAGGAGACCCAGTACTTC. Residues: CASMRTPKETQYF.

This chain connects TRBV25-1 to TRBJ1-6; D remains unclear. V lost 0 bases and J 7 bases, leaving 10 bases between the germline ends. Germline-derived CDR1 and CDR2 are MGHDK and SYGVNS. The CDR3 covers 15 residues. This CDR3 is CASSEYGGRNSPLHF. The CDR3 region has the DNA TGTGCCAGCAGTGAATATGGCGGGAGGAATTCACCCCTCCACTTT.

This sequence joins TRBV2 and TRBJ1-4, with D unclear. Per the germline V gene, CDR1 is SNHLY and CDR2 is FYNNEI. V dropped 6 bases and J dropped 0 bases, with 8 bases sitting between them. CDR3 length equals 14 residues. CDR3 protein: CASRAQATNEKLFF. The CDR3 DNA follows: TGTGCCAGCAGGGCCCAAGCAACTAATGAAAAACTGTTTTTT.

CDR3 sequence: CASSPRRGTETQYF. The CDR3 nucleotides read TGTGCCAGCTCACCCCGAAGGGGCACTGAGACCCAGTACTTC. This sequence joins TRBV18 and TRBJ2-5; D may be TRBD1 (5 bases). Germline assignment: CDR1 KGHSH and CDR2 LQKENI. V gave up 3 bases and J gave up 5 bases, with 13 bases separating them. CDR3 length: 14 residues.

The chain has TRBV30 and TRBJ1-1; possibly TRBD1 for D (5 bases). The germline V gene has CDR1 GTSNPN and CDR2 SVGIG (reference sequence). Trimming left V 4 bases short and J 4 bases short, with 7 bases between. The CDR3 is made up of 11 amino acids. CDR3: CAWKGPTEAFF. DNA for the CDR3: TGTGCCTGGAAGGGGCCCACTGAAGCTTTCTTT.